These 2 T cell receptor beta chains share one sample of origin, sequenced in a study of blood T cell repertoires in COVID-19. The data were produced by immunoSEQ multiplex PCR, yet TCRdb's version contains in-frame clones alone and is incomplete. The table lists about 300,000 clones, more than 75% of them singletons. The sequenced sample was peripheral blood. These receptors originate from an older man with acute or convalescent COVID-19.

This clone appeared once. This specimen includes other DNA sequences encoding the same CDR3. This chain joins TRBV11-2 and TRBJ2-5, with a weak D call TRBD2 (6 bases). Germline-derived CDR1 and CDR2 are SGHAT and FQNNGV. Trimming removed 5 bases at V and 3 bases at J, with 10 bases between. The CDR3 runs to 13 residues. The CDR3 reads CASSHGGKETQYF. In nucleotides, the CDR3 is TGTGCCAGCAGCCACGGGGGAAAAGAGACCCAGTACTTC.

This clone showed up just once. This chain uses TRBV4-2 with TRBJ2-3; 8 positions agree with TRBD2. Germline CDR1 LGHNA, CDR2 YNFKEQ. Trimming cost V 1 base and J 3 bases; bases outside gene matches: 0. The CDR3 is 14 residues long. The CDR3 loop is CASSQGLATDTQYF. The DNA of the CDR3 is TGTGCCAGCAGCCAAGGACTAGCGACAGATACGCAGTATTTT.